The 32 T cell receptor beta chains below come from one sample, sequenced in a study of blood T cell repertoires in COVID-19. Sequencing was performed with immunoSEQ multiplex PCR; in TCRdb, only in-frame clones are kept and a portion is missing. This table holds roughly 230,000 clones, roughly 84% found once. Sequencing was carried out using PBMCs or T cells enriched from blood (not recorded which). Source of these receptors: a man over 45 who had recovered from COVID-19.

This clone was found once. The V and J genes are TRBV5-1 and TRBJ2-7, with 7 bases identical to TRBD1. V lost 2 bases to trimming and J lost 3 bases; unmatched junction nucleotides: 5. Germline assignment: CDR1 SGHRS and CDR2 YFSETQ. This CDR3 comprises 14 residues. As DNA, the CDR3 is TGCGCCAGCAGCTTTCGGGACAGTATCTACGAGCAGTACTTC. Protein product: CASSFRDSIYEQYF.

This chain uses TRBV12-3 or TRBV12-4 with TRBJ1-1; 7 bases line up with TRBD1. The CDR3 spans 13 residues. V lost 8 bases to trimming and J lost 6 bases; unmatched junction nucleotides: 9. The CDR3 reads CASLRGRGAEAFF. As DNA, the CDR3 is TGTGCCAGCCTGAGGGGGCGGGGGGCTGAAGCTTTCTTT.

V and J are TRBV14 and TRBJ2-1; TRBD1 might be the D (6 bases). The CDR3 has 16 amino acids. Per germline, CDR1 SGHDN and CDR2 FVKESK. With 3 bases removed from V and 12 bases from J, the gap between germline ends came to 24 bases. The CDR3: CASSQAGTRTLLGQFF. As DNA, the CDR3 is TGTGCCAGCAGCCAGGCCGGGACAAGGACTTTGTTGGGGCAGTTCTTC.

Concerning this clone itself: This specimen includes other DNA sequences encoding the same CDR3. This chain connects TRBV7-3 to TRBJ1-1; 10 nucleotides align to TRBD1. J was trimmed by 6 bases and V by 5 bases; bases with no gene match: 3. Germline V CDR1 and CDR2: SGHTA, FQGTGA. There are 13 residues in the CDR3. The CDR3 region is CASSPGTGAEAFF. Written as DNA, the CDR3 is TGTGCCAGCAGCCCAGGGACAGGGGCTGAAGCTTTCTTT.

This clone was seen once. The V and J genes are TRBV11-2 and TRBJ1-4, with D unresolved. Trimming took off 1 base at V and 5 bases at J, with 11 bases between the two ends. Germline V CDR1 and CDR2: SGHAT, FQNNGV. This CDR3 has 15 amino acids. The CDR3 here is CASSLGGSGNEKLFF. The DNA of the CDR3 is TGTGCCAGCAGCTTAGGAGGGTCGGGCAATGAAAAACTGTTTTTT.

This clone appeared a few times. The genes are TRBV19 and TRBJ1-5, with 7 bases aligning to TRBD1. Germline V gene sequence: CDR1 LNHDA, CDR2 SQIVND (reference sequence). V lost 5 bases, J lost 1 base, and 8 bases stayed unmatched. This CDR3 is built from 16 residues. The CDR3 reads CASSVRQGSSNQPQHF. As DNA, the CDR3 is TGTGCCAGTAGTGTCAGACAGGGATCGAGCAATCAGCCCCAGCATTTT.

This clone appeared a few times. This CDR3 reads CASSLYGGSYEQYF. DNA for the CDR3: TGTGCCAGCAGCTTGTATGGGGGGTCCTACGAGCAGTACTTC. The gene calls are TRBV5-4 and TRBJ2-7; possible D gene TRBD2, 6 bases. V dropped 1 base and J dropped 1 base, with 9 bases sitting between them. Germline lookup yields CDR1 SGHNT and CDR2 YYREEE (reference sequence). This CDR3 is built from 14 residues.

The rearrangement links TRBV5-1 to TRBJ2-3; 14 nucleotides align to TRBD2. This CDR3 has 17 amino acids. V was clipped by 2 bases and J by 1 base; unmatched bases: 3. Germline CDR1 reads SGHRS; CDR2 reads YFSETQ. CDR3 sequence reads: CASSLMTSGGGTDTQYF. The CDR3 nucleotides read TGCGCCAGCAGCTTAATGACTAGCGGGGGGGGCACAGATACGCAGTATTTT.

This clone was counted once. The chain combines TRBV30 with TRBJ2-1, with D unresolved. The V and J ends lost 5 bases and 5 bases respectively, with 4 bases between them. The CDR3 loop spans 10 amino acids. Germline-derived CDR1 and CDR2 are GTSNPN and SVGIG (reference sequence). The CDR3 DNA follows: TGTGCCTGGTCCAACAATGAGCAGTTCTTC. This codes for CAWSNNEQFF.

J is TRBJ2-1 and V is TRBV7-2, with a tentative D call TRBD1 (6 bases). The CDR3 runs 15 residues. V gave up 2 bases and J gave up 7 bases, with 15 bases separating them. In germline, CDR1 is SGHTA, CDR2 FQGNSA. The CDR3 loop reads CASSLTGSIMNEQFF. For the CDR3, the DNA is TGTGCCAGCAGCTTAACAGGGTCGATAATGAATGAGCAGTTCTTC.

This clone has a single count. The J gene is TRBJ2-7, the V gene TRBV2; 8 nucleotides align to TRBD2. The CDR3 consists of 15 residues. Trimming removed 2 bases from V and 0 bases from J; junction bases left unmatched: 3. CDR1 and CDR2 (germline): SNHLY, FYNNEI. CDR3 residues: CASSETSGYSYEQYF. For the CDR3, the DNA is TGTGCCAGCAGTGAAACTAGCGGTTACTCCTACGAGCAGTACTTC.

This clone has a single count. The CDR3 DNA is TGTGCCAGCAGCTTAAGGCGGAGGGGGCAGGTGAACACTGAAGCTTTCTTT. Protein sequence: CASSLRRRGQVNTEAFF. The rearrangement joins TRBV7-8 to TRBJ1-1; 7 nucleotides agree with TRBD1. CDR3 length equals 17 residues. After removal of 2 bases from V and 0 bases from J, the junction contained 9 bases not matched to a gene. Per the germline V gene, CDR1 is SGHVS and CDR2 is FQNEAQ.

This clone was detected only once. CDR3 sequence reads: CASSLANPSTDTQYF. The CDR3 coding sequence is TGTGCCAGCAGCTTAGCGAACCCTAGCACAGATACGCAGTATTTT. The V call is TRBV5-8, the J call TRBJ2-3; D is uncertain. Germline V gives CDR1 SGHTS, CDR2 YDEGEE. This CDR3 contains 15 residues. The V end lost 2 bases, the J end lost 0 bases, and 10 bases lay between the germline ends.

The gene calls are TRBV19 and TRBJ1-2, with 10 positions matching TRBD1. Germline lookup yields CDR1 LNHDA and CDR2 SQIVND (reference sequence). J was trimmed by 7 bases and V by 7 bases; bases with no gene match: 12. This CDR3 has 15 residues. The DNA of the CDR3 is TGTGCCAGTACCCCCCCGGGACAGGGGAGAGTTGGCTACACCTTC. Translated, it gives CASTPPGQGRVGYTF.

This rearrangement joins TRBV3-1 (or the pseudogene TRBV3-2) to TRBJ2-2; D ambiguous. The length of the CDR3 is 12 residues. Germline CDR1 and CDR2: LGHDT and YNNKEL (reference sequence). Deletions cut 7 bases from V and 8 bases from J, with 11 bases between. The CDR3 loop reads CASTLKRGELFF. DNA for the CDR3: TGTGCCAGCACCCTCAAGAGAGGGGAGCTGTTTTTT.

The CDR3 nucleotides are TGTGCCAGCAGCGTGGGTAGCGGGAGAGTCTCCTACAATGAGCAGTTCTTC. Translating gives CASSVGSGRVSYNEQFF. This chain connects TRBV9 to TRBJ2-1; 9 nucleotides match TRBD2. This CDR3 region has 17 residues. CDR1 is SGDLS and CDR2 is YYNGEE in the germline V gene. J gave up 0 bases and V 2 bases, and 6 bases lay outside the gene matches. The full variable domain, with the rest looked up from reference TRBV9 and TRBJ2-1, is DSGVTQTPKHLITATGQRVTLRCSPRSGDLSVYWYQQSLDQGLQFLIQYYNGEERAKGNILERFSAQQFPDLHSELNLSSLELGDSALYFCASSVGSGRVSYNEQFFGPGTRLTVL.

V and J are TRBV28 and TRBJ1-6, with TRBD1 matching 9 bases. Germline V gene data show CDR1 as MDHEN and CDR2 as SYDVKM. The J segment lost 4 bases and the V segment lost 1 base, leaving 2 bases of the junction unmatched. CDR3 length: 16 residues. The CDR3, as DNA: TGTGCCAGCAGTTTATCGGGACAGGGATATAATTCACCCCTCCACTTT. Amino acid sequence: CASSLSGQGYNSPLHF.

In DNA form, the CDR3 reads TGCAGCGTCGCTCATTCCAGCTATGGCTACACCTTC. It translates to CSVAHSSYGYTF. The rearrangement links TRBV29-1 to TRBJ1-2; D call uncertain. Trimming took off 6 bases at V and 4 bases at J, with 12 bases between the two ends. The CDR3 extends over 12 amino acids. CDR1 and CDR2 (germline): SQVTM, ANQGSEA.

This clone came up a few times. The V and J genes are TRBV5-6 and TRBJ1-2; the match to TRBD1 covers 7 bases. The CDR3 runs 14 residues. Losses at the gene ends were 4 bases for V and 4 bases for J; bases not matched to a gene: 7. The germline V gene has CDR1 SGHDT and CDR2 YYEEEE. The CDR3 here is CASSNTGAAYGYTF. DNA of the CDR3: TGTGCCAGCAGCAACACAGGGGCGGCCTATGGCTACACCTTC. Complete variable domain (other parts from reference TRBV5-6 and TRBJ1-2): DAGVTQSPTHLIKTRGQQVTLRCSPKSGHDTVSWYQQALGQGPQFIFQYYEEEERQRGNFPDRFSGHQFPNYSSELNVNALLLGDSALYLCASSNTGAAYGYTFGSGTRLTVV.

CDR3 sequence (DNA): TGTGCCAGCAGCGCCACAGCCCGAAACACCATATATTTT. Translation gives CASSATARNTIYF. The rearrangement joins TRBV7-8 to TRBJ1-3; no firm D call. V lost 5 bases and J lost 5, with 10 bases in between. The V gene's germline CDR1 is SGHVS and CDR2 FQNEAQ. The CDR3 has 13 amino acids.

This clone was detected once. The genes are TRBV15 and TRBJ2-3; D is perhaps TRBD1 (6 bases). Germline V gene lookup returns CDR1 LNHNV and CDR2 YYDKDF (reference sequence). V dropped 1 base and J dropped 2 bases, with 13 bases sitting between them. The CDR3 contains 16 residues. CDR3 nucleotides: TGTGCCACCAGCAGAGCCCGGACAGAGCCCACAGATACGCAGTATTTT. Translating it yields CATSRARTEPTDTQYF.

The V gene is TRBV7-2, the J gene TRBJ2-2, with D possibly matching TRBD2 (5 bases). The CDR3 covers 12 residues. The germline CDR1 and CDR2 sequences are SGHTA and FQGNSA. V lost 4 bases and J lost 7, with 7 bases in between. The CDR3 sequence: CASSSGSGELFF. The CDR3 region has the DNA TGTGCCAGCAGCTCGGGGAGCGGGGAGCTGTTTTTT.

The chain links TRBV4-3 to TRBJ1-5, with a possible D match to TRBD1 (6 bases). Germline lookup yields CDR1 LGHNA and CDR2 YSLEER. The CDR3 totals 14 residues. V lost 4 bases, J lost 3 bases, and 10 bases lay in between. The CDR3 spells CASSPDSTNQPQHF. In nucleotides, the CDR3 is TGCGCCAGCAGCCCGGACAGCACCAATCAGCCCCAGCATTTT.

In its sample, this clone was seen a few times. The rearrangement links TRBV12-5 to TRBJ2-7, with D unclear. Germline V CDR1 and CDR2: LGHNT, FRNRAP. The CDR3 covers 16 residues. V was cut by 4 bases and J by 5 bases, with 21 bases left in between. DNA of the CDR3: TGTGCTAGTGGTTCTCCCCTCAAGACACAAACCCACGAGCAGTACTTC. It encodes CASGSPLKTQTHEQYF.

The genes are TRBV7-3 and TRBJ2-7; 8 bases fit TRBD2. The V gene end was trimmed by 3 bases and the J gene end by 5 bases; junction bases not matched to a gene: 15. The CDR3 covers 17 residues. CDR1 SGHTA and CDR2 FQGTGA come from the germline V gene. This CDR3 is CASSFRGGAGEWNEQYF. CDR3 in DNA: TGTGCCAGCAGCTTCCGGGGAGGAGCGGGAGAATGGAACGAGCAGTACTTC.

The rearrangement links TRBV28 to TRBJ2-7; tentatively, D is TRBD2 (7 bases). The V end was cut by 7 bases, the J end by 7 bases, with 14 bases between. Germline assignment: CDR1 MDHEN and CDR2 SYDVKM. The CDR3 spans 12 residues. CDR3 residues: CASIGGGVEQYF. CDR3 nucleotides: TGTGCCAGCATAGGGGGAGGGGTTGAGCAGTACTTC.

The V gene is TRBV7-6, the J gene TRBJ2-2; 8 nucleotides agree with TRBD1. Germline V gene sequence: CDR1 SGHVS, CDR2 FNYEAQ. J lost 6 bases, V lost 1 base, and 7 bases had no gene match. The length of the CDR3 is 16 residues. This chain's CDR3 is CASSLGTGGTAGELFF. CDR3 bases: TGTGCCAGCAGCTTAGGCACAGGGGGGACGGCCGGGGAGCTGTTTTTT.

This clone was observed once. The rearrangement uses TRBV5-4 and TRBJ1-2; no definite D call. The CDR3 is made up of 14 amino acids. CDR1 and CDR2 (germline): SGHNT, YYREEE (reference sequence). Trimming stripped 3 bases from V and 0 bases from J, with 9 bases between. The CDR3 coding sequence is TGTGCCAGCAGCTCCCAGAAGACTAACTATGGCTACACCTTC. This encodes CASSSQKTNYGYTF.

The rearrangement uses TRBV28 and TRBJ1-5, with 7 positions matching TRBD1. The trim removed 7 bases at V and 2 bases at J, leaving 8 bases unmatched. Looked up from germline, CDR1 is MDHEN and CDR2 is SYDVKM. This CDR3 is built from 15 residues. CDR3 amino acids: CASMHRQGGNQPQHF. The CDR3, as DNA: TGTGCCAGCATGCATAGACAGGGTGGCAATCAGCCCCAGCATTTT.

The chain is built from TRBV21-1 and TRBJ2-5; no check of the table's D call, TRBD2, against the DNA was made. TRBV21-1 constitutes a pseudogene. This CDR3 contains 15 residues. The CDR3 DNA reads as TGTGCCAGCAGCAAATATACGACTTCCCAAGAGACCCAGTACTTC. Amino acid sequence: CASSKYTTSQETQYF.

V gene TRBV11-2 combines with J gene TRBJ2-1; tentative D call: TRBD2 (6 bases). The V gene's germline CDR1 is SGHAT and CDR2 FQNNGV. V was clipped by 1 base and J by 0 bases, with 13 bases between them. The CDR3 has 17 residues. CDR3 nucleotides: TGTGCCAGCAGCTTAGGGGGCGGGGTGAGCTCCTACAATGAGCAGTTCTTC. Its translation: CASSLGGGVSSYNEQFF.

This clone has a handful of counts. CDR3 in amino acids: CASGPGQYQPQHF. In DNA form, the CDR3 reads TGTGCCAGCGGTCCGGGACAGTATCAGCCCCAGCATTTT. The rearrangement joins TRBV7-9 to TRBJ1-5, with 7 positions matching TRBD1. The CDR3 is made up of 13 amino acids. Losses at the gene ends were 8 bases for V and 5 bases for J; bases not matched to a gene: 6. Germline-derived CDR1 and CDR2 are SEHNR and FQNEAQ (reference sequence). The variable domain in full, with the rest retrieved from reference TRBV7-9 and TRBJ1-5, is DTGVSQNPRHKITKRGQNVTFRCDPISEHNRLYWYRQTLGQGPEFLTYFQNEAQLEKSRLLSDRFSAERPKGSFSTLEIQRTEQGDSAMYLCASGPGQYQPQHFGDGTRLSIL.